These 32 T cell receptor beta chains share one sample of origin, sequenced in a study of high-grade serous ovarian cancer treatment subgroups. The tumor samples were collected prior to definitive surgery or chemotherapy. Sequencing was performed with immunoSEQ multiplex PCR; in TCRdb, only in-frame clones are kept and a portion is missing. The data show several thousand clones, about 78% seen once. The sequencing input was tumor tissue. All receptors derive from a human donor with high-grade serous ovarian cancer.

This clone was detected only a few times. This sequence joins TRBV2 and TRBJ1-6, with TRBD1 matching over 8 bases. With V trimmed by 0 bases and J by 10 bases, 2 bases remained unmatched. The CDR3 has 14 amino acids. The V gene's germline CDR1 is SNHLY and CDR2 FYNNEI. CDR3 in DNA: TGTGCCAGCAGTGAAGCGCCAGGGGGCTCACCCCTCCACTTT. The encoded protein is CASSEAPGGSPLHF.

In this sample, this clone turned up once. The chain is built from TRBV4-3 and TRBJ2-3; possibly TRBD2 for D (5 bases). V was shortened by 0 bases and J by 0 bases, with 13 bases between the two germline ends. This CDR3 spans 17 amino acids. Germline loops: CDR1 LGHNA, CDR2 YSLEER. The CDR3 spells CASSQDGNSGSTDTQYF. The CDR3 DNA follows: TGCGCCAGCAGCCAAGATGGAAACAGCGGTAGCACAGATACGCAGTATTTT.

The chain carries TRBV7-3 and TRBJ2-3; D uncertain. The length of the CDR3 is 13 residues. V dropped 5 bases and J dropped 3 bases, with 9 bases sitting between them. The germline gives CDR1 SGHTA, CDR2 FQGTGA. The CDR3 DNA follows: TGTGCCAGCAGCCCCACACGGACAGATACGCAGTATTTT. Residues: CASSPTRTDTQYF.

The J gene is TRBJ2-1, the V gene TRBV6-6, with no clear D. The V gene's germline CDR1 is MNHNY and CDR2 SVGAGI (reference sequence). The CDR3 has 13 amino acids. Trimming left V 4 bases short and J 2 bases short, with 6 bases between. The CDR3 reads CASSSLAYNEQFF. CDR3 bases: TGTGCCAGCAGTTCCCTAGCCTACAATGAGCAGTTCTTC.

The rearrangement links TRBV5-8 to TRBJ2-1; perhaps TRBD2 as D (5 bases). This CDR3 is 15 amino acids long. CDR1 is SGHTS and CDR2 is YDEGEE in the germline V gene. The V end lost 4 bases, the J end lost 3 bases, and 14 bases lay between the germline ends. DNA for the CDR3: TGTGCCAGCAGCCTGGATGGGAGTTTCTACAATGAGCAGTTCTTC. This encodes CASSLDGSFYNEQFF.

The chain carries TRBV5-1 and TRBJ2-1; tentative D call: TRBD2 (6 bases). The CDR3 extends over 17 amino acids. Germline V lookup: CDR1 SGHRS, CDR2 YFSETQ. Trimming took off 0 bases at V and 2 bases at J, with 15 bases between the two ends. CDR3 region: CASSLAPGGGTYNEQFF. The CDR3 nucleotides read TGCGCCAGCAGCTTGGCCCCCGGGGGAGGTACCTACAATGAGCAGTTCTTC. Filled out from reference TRBV5-1 and TRBJ2-1, the complete variable domain reads KAGVTQTPRYLIKTRGQQVTLSCSPISGHRSVSWYQQTPGQGLQFLFEYFSETQRNKGNFPGRFSGRQFSNSRSEMNVSTLELGDSALYLCASSLAPGGGTYNEQFFGPGTRLTVL.

Worth noting for this clone: This same CDR3 is encoded by further DNA sequences in the sample. V is TRBV5-6 and J is TRBJ1-5, with a weak D call TRBD1 (5 bases). The length of the CDR3 is 14 residues. Looked up from germline, CDR1 is SGHDT and CDR2 is YYEEEE. V gave up 2 bases and J gave up 7 bases, with 13 bases separating them. The CDR3 reads CASSLRGRNQPQHF. Written as DNA, the CDR3 is TGTGCCAGCAGCTTACGGGGACGGAACCAGCCCCAGCATTTT.

This rearrangement joins TRBV7-6 to TRBJ1-4; D remains ambiguous. This CDR3 comprises 15 residues. Germline CDR1 SGHVS, CDR2 FNYEAQ. The ends were cut back, 4 bases at V and 0 bases at J, with 9 bases in the middle. The CDR3, as DNA: TGTGCCAGCAGCTCCGGGCAATCAACTAATGAAAAACTGTTTTTT. Encoded protein: CASSSGQSTNEKLFF.

This sequence joins TRBV9 and TRBJ2-7, with 8 positions matching TRBD1. V was clipped by 2 bases and J by 1 base; unmatched bases: 2. The CDR3 has 14 residues. Germline loops: CDR1 SGDLS, CDR2 YYNGEE. The CDR3 sequence: CASSVGQASYEQYF. In DNA form, the CDR3 reads TGTGCCAGCAGCGTGGGACAGGCTTCCTACGAGCAGTACTTC.

The chain combines TRBV10-2 with TRBJ1-1; D is unresolved. CDR1 and CDR2 from the germline V gene are WSHSY and SAAADI. CDR3 length equals 15 residues. V gave up 9 bases and J gave up 0 bases, with 17 bases separating them. The CDR3 protein is CASAPNGRMNTEAFF. CDR3 nucleotide sequence: TGCGCCAGTGCCCCCAACGGACGAATGAACACTGAAGCTTTCTTT.

The CDR3 DNA follows: TGCAGCGTTGGCGCTTCCGGCTTCCGTGGGAATGAGCAGTTCTTC. This encodes CSVGASGFRGNEQFF. The rearrangement uses TRBV29-1 and TRBJ2-1, with D unresolved. Germline V gene lookup returns CDR1 SQVTM and CDR2 ANQGSEA. The V end lost 4 bases, the J end lost 7 bases, and 20 bases lay between the germline ends. CDR3 size: 15 residues.

This clone was detected only a few times. The rearrangement uses TRBV5-1 and TRBJ2-7; 9 nucleotides align to TRBD1. V lost 3 bases, J lost 3 bases, and 7 bases stayed unmatched. The CDR3 runs 15 residues. The germline gives CDR1 SGHRS, CDR2 YFSETQ. The CDR3 reads CASSWTNRGLYEQYF. The CDR3 DNA sequence: TGCGCCAGCAGCTGGACCAACAGGGGGCTCTACGAGCAGTACTTC.

The genes are TRBV5-6 and TRBJ2-2, with 8 positions matching TRBD2. Germline V gene lookup returns CDR1 SGHDT and CDR2 YYEEEE. Trimming at V came to 4 bases and at J to 7 bases, leaving 12 bases not matched to a gene. The CDR3 consists of 16 residues. CDR3 bases: TGTGCCAGCAGCCATTATACTCGGGGGGGCTTCGGGGAGCTGTTTTTT. This sequence encodes CASSHYTRGGFGELFF.

CDR3 amino acids: CASSPGGTVNYGYTF. In DNA, the CDR3 is TGTGCCAGCAGCCCTGGGGGAACAGTTAACTATGGCTACACCTTC. The chain uses TRBV7-2 and TRBJ1-2; TRBD1 might be the D (5 bases). Between the trimmed V and J ends, which lost 5 bases and 1 base, there was a span of 14 bases. In germline, CDR1 is SGHTA, CDR2 FQGNSA. This CDR3 has 15 residues.

V and J are TRBV18 and TRBJ2-3; D is unresolved. Germline V gene data show CDR1 as KGHSH and CDR2 as LQKENI. This CDR3 spans 12 amino acids. CDR3 DNA: TGTTCAAGCGTGCCGGGCACAGATACGCAGTATTTT. Translating gives CSSVPGTDTQYF.

This chain connects TRBV11-2 to TRBJ1-1; 12 positions agree with TRBD1. The CDR3 extends over 16 amino acids. J lost 0 bases, V lost 5 bases, and 4 bases had no gene match. Looked up from germline, CDR1 is SGHAT and CDR2 is FQNNGV. CDR3: CASSQGQGALNTEAFF. Written as DNA, the CDR3 is TGTGCCAGCAGCCAGGGACAGGGGGCGTTGAACACTGAAGCTTTCTTT. The variable domain in full, completed from reference TRBV11-2 and TRBJ1-1, reads EAGVAQSPRYKIIEKRQSVAFWCNPISGHATLYWYQQILGQGPKLLIQFQNNGVVDDSQLPKDRFSAERLKGVDSTLKIQPAKLEDSAVYLCASSQGQGALNTEAFFGQGTRLTVV.

The rearrangement links TRBV5-1 to TRBJ2-7; 7 nucleotides agree with TRBD1. After removal of 4 bases from V and 7 bases from J, the junction contained 5 bases not matched to a gene. Germline loops: CDR1 SGHRS, CDR2 YFSETQ. The CDR3 is 12 residues long. The CDR3 loop is CASSGGQTEQYF. Written as DNA, the CDR3 is TGCGCCAGCAGCGGGGGACAGACTGAGCAGTACTTC. Based on the CDR3 plus reference TRBV5-1 and TRBJ2-7, the full variable domain is KAGVTQTPRYLIKTRGQQVTLSCSPISGHRSVSWYQQTPGQGLQFLFEYFSETQRNKGNFPGRFSGRQFSNSRSEMNVSTLELGDSALYLCASSGGQTEQYFGPGTRLTVT.

The rearrangement links TRBV2 to TRBJ1-3; D gene uncertain. Deletions cut 2 bases from V and 4 bases from J, with 12 bases between. This CDR3 region has 15 residues. Germline V CDR1 and CDR2: SNHLY, FYNNEI. CDR3 DNA sequence: TGTGCCAGCAGTGAATTTCTGGAGATAGGAAACACCATATATTTT. Translating it yields CASSEFLEIGNTIYF.

This clone came up a few times. V usage is TRBV6-1 and J usage is TRBJ2-3, with TRBD2 matching over 13 bases. V shed 0 bases, J shed 5 bases, and the junction held 11 bases outside the gene matches. This CDR3 comprises 19 residues. Germline loops: CDR1 MNHNS, CDR2 SASEGT. The CDR3 bases are TGTGCCAGCAGTGAAGCGCTTCCGACTAGCGGGGGGCTGGGAGATACGCAGTATTTT. Encoded protein: CASSEALPTSGGLGDTQYF.

The V call is TRBV15, the J call TRBJ2-6; no clear D gene. The germline V gene has CDR1 LNHNV and CDR2 YYDKDF (reference sequence). CDR3 length: 23 amino acids. The ends were cut back, 1 base at V and 0 bases at J, with 28 bases in the middle. CDR3 nucleotide sequence: TGTGCCACCAGCAGAGCCGCCGGTCAACGGGCTCTGGGTAAACCCTCTGGGGCCAACGTCCTGACTTTC. Translation gives CATSRAAGQRALGKPSGANVLTF.

V is TRBV6-1 and J is TRBJ1-6, with a tentative D call TRBD1 (5 bases). This CDR3 has 15 residues. Germline CDR1 and CDR2: MNHNS and SASEGT. V lost 3 bases and J lost 6, with 12 bases in between. CDR3 region: CASSEGVLGNSPLHF. The DNA of the CDR3 is TGTGCCAGCAGTGAGGGGGTTTTGGGTAATTCACCCCTCCACTTT.

V usage is TRBV10-3 and J usage is TRBJ2-7; D tentatively fits TRBD1 or TRBD2 (5 bases each). The length of the CDR3 is 12 residues. Trimming took 5 bases from V and 7 from J, leaving 12 bases between them. Per the germline V gene, CDR1 is ENHRY and CDR2 is SYGVKD. CDR3 in DNA: TGTGCCATCAGTCCCGGGACCTGGGAGCAGTACTTC. Residues: CAISPGTWEQYF.

A few counts support this clone. The chain combines TRBV6-1 with TRBJ2-5, with 8 bases fitting TRBD1. Germline-derived CDR1 and CDR2 are MNHNS and SASEGT. The CDR3 is 15 residues long. The J segment lost 2 bases and the V segment lost 8 bases, leaving 10 bases of the junction unmatched. CDR3 in DNA: TGTGCCAGCTCGAGGAACCGGGACAGGCAAGAGACCCAGTACTTC. Translated: CASSRNRDRQETQYF.

This chain connects TRBV5-1 to TRBJ1-4; D uncertain. The germline V gene has CDR1 SGHRS and CDR2 YFSETQ. Trimming stripped 5 bases from V and 3 bases from J, with 8 bases between. The CDR3 runs to 13 residues. The CDR3 loop reads CASRASANEKLFF. CDR3 nucleotide sequence: TGCGCCAGCAGGGCCTCGGCTAATGAAAAACTGTTTTTT.

The V call is TRBV5-6, the J call TRBJ2-3, with D hard to call. Germline lookup yields CDR1 SGHDT and CDR2 YYEEEE. V lost 2 bases and J 1 base, leaving 8 bases between the germline ends. The CDR3 runs to 14 residues. CDR3 in amino acids: CASSFNWGTDTQYF. CDR3 coding DNA: TGTGCCAGCAGCTTCAACTGGGGCACAGATACGCAGTATTTT.

This clone appeared a few times. This sequence joins TRBV6-5 and TRBJ1-5, with a tentative D call TRBD1 (5 bases). CDR1 and CDR2 (germline): MNHEY, SVGAGI. With 5 bases removed from V and 2 bases from J, the gap between germline ends came to 7 bases. The CDR3 runs to 13 residues. The CDR3, as DNA: TGTGCCAGCAGTCTACAGGGCAATCAGCCCCAGCATTTT. Its translation is CASSLQGNQPQHF.

This clone was observed a few times. The V call is TRBV27, the J call TRBJ1-2; TRBD1 matches at 7 bases. Trimming cost V 7 bases and J 7 bases; bases outside gene matches: 15. This CDR3 comprises 15 residues. Looked up from germline, CDR1 is MNHEY and CDR2 is SMNVEV (reference sequence). Here the CDR3 DNA reads TGTGCCAGCAAAGGGGGACAGCAGGTTTCAAGTGGCTACACCTTC. It codes for CASKGGQQVSSGYTF.

The chain carries TRBV18 and TRBJ1-2, with D perhaps TRBD1 (6 bases). Trimming took off 2 bases at V and 3 bases at J, with 13 bases between the two ends. This CDR3 has 15 residues. The germline V gene has CDR1 KGHSH and CDR2 LQKENI. As DNA, the CDR3 is TGTGCCAGCTCACCAAAGCCACAGGGTGACTATGGCTACACCTTC. Translation gives CASSPKPQGDYGYTF.

The chain joins TRBV19 to TRBJ2-2; D possibly corresponds to TRBD2 (6 bases). The germline V and J ends were trimmed by 4 bases and 4 bases, with 16 bases remaining between them. This CDR3 contains 16 residues. Per the germline V gene, CDR1 is LNHDA and CDR2 is SQIVND (reference sequence). CDR3 coding DNA: TGTGCCAGTAGTACCTGGGACTGGGGAACCACCGGGGAGCTGTTTTTT. Translated: CASSTWDWGTTGELFF.

The V and J genes are TRBV5-6 and TRBJ2-3; TRBD1 matches at 7 bases. Losses at the gene ends were 6 bases for V and 4 bases for J; bases not matched to a gene: 17. The CDR3 sequence is 17 residues long. Germline-derived CDR1 and CDR2 are SGHDT and YYEEEE. CDR3 in DNA: TGTGCCAGCACCACGAGACGTATCTTGGACAGGTCAGATACGCAGTATTTT. This encodes CASTTRRILDRSDTQYF.

The chain couples TRBV2 to TRBJ1-4; 10 bases line up with TRBD1. The CDR3 runs 16 residues. Germline assignment: CDR1 SNHLY and CDR2 FYNNEI. The J segment lost 5 bases and the V segment lost 1 base, leaving 4 bases of the junction unmatched. In nucleotides, the CDR3 is TGTGCCAGCAGTGAAGGGTTGGACAGGGGGAATGAAAAACTGTTTTTT. Its protein is CASSEGLDRGNEKLFF.

The chain's CDR3 is CARSVRGQNTGELFF. The CDR3 DNA is TGTGCTAGATCAGTCCGGGGCCAGAACACCGGGGAGCTGTTTTTT. J is TRBJ2-2 and V is TRBV12-5; D tentatively fits TRBD1 or TRBD2 (5 bases each). This CDR3 spans 15 amino acids. Germline assignment: CDR1 LGHNT and CDR2 FRNRAP. V lost 9 bases to trimming and J lost 1 base, with 15 bases between them.